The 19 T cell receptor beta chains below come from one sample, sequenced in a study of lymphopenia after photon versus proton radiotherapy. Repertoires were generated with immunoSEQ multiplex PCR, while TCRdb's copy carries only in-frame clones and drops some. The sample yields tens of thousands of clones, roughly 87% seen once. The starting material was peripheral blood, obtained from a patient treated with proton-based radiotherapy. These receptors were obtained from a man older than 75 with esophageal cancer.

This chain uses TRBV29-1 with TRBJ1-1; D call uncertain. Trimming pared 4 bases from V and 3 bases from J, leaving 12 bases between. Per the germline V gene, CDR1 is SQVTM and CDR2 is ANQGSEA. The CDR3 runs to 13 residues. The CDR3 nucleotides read TGCAGCGTTGTCCGGGGTGGGGACACTGAAGCTTTCTTT. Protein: CSVVRGGDTEAFF. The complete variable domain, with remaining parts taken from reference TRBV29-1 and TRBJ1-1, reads SAVISQKPSRDICQRGTSLTIQCQVDSQVTMMFWYRQQPGQSLTLIATANQGSEATYESGFVIDKFPISRPNLTFSTLTVSNMSPEDSSIYLCSVVRGGDTEAFFGQGTRLTVV.

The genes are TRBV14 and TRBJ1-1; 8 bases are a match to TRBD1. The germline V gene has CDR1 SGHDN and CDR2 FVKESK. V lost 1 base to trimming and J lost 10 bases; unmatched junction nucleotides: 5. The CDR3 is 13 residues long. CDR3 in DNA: TGTGCCAGCAGCCAAGGAAGGACAGGGATAGCTTTCTTT. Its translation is CASSQGRTGIAFF.

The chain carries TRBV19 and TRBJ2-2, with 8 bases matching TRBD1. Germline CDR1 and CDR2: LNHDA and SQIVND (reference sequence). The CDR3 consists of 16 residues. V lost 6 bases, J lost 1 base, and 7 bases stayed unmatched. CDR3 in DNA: TGTGCCAGTAGACCAGCCGGGACAGGGAACACCGGGGAGCTGTTTTTT. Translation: CASRPAGTGNTGELFF.

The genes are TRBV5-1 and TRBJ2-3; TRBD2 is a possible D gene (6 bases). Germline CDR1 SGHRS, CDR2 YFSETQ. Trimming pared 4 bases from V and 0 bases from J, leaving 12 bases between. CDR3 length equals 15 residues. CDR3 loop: CASSQGGGSTDTQYF. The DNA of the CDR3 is TGCGCCAGCAGCCAGGGTGGGGGGAGCACAGATACGCAGTATTTT.

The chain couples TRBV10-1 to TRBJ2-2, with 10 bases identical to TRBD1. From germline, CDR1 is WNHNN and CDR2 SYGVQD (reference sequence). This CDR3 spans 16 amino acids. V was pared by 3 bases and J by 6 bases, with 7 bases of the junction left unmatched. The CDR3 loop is CASSDSGTGVPGELFF. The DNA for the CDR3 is TGCGCCAGCAGTGACTCGGGGACAGGGGTCCCCGGGGAGCTGTTTTTT.

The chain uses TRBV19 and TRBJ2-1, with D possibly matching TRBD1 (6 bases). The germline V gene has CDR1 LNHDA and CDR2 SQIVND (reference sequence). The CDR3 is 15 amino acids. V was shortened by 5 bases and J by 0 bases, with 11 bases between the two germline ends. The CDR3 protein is CASSLGAFSYNEQFF. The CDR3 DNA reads TGTGCCAGTAGTCTGGGGGCCTTCTCCTACAATGAGCAGTTCTTC.

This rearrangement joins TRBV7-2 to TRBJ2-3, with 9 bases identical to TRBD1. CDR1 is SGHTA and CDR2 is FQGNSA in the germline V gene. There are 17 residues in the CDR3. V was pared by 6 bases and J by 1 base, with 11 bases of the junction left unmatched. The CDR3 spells CASRPKQGAGGTDTQYF. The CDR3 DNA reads TGTGCCAGCAGACCCAAACAGGGGGCGGGTGGCACAGATACGCAGTATTTT.

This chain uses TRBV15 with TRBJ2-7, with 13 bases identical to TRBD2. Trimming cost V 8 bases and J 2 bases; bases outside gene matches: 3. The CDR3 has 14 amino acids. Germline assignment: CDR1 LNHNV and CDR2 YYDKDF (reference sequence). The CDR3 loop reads CATPGLAGTYEQYF. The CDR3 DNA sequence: TGTGCCACCCCGGGACTAGCGGGAACCTACGAGCAGTACTTC.

The CDR3 bases are TGTGCCATCAGTGAGTATAGGGGGAAGAACGAGCAGTACTTC. Translated: CAISEYRGKNEQYF. J is TRBJ2-7 and V is TRBV10-3, with D perhaps matching TRBD1 (6 bases). With 1 base removed from V and 5 bases from J, the gap between germline ends came to 12 bases. Looked up from germline, CDR1 is ENHRY and CDR2 is SYGVKD. The CDR3 contains 14 residues.

As DNA, the CDR3 is TGTGCCAGCAGCACTACCGGGTCTCTGAACACCGGGGAGCTGTTTTTT. This translates into CASSTTGSLNTGELFF. This chain joins TRBV7-3 and TRBJ2-2; D gene ambiguous. CDR3 length: 16 amino acids. V shed 5 bases and J shed 1 base, with 14 bases lying between them. Germline V gene data show CDR1 as SGHTA and CDR2 as FQGTGA.

DNA of the CDR3: TGTGCCAGCAACCCGGGGACAGGAAACATTCAGTACTTC. This encodes CASNPGTGNIQYF. V usage is TRBV2 and J usage is TRBJ2-4; 8 bases match TRBD1. Germline assignment: CDR1 SNHLY and CDR2 FYNNEI. V lost 7 bases and J lost 6; bases outside the gene matches: 5. The CDR3 contains 13 residues. Based on the CDR3 plus reference TRBV2 and TRBJ2-4, the full variable domain is EPEVTQTPSHQVTQMGQEVILRCVPISNHLYFYWYRQILGQKVEFLVSFYNNEISEKSEIFDDQFSVERPDGSNFTLKIRSTKLEDSAMYFCASNPGTGNIQYFGAGTRLSVL.

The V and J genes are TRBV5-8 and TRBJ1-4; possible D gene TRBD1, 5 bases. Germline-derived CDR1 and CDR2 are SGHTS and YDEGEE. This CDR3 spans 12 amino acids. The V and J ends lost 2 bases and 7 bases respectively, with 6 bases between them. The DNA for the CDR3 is TGTGCCAGCAGCTTTACAGGTGAAAAACTGTTTTTT. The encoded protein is CASSFTGEKLFF.

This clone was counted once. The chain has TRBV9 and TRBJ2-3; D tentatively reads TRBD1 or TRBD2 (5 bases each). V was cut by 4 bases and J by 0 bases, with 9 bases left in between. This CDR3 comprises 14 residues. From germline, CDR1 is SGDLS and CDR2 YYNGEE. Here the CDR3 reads CASSFWDSTDTQYF. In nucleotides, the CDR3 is TGTGCCAGCAGCTTCTGGGACAGCACAGATACGCAGTATTTT.

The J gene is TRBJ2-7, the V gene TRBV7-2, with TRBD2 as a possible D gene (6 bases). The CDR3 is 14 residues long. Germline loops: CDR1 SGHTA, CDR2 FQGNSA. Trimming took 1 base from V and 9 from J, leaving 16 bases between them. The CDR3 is CASSLDLAQRGQYF. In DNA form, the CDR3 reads TGTGCCAGCAGCTTAGATCTAGCGCAACGGGGGCAGTACTTC.

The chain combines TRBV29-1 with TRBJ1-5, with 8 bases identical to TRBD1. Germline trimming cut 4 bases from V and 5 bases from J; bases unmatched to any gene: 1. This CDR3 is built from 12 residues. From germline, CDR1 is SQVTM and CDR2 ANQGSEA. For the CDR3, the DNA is TGCAGCGTTGGGGACAGGTATCAGCCCCAGCATTTT. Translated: CSVGDRYQPQHF.

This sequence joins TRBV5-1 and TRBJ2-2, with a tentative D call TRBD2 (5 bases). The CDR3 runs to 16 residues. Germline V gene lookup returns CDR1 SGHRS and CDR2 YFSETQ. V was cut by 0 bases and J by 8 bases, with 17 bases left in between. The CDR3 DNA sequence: TGCGCCAGCAGCTTGGATTCGGGGAACGCCTGGGGGGAGCTGTTTTTT. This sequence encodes CASSLDSGNAWGELFF. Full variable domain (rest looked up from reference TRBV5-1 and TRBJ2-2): KAGVTQTPRYLIKTRGQQVTLSCSPISGHRSVSWYQQTPGQGLQFLFEYFSETQRNKGNFPGRFSGRQFSNSRSEMNVSTLELGDSALYLCASSLDSGNAWGELFFGEGSRLTVL.

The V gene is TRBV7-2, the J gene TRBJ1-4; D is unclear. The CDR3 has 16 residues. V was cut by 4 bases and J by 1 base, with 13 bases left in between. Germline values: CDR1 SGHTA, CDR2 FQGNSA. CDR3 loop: CASSSEARGTNEKLFF. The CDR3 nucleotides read TGTGCCAGCAGCTCGGAAGCACGGGGAACTAATGAAAAACTGTTTTTT.

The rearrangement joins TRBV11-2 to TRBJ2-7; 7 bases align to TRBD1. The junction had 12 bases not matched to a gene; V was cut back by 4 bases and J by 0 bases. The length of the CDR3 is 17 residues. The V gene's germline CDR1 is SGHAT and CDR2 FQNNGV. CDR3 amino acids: CASSSPSLGQDSYEQYF. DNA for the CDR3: TGTGCCAGCAGCTCCCCCTCCCTCGGACAGGACTCCTACGAGCAGTACTTC.

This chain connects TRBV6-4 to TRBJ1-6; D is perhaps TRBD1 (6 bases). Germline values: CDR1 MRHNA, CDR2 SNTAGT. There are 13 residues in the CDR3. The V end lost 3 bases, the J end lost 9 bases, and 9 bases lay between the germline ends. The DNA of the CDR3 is TGTGCCAGCAGTGAGGGGGCGCTTTCACCCCTCCACTTT. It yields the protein CASSEGALSPLHF.